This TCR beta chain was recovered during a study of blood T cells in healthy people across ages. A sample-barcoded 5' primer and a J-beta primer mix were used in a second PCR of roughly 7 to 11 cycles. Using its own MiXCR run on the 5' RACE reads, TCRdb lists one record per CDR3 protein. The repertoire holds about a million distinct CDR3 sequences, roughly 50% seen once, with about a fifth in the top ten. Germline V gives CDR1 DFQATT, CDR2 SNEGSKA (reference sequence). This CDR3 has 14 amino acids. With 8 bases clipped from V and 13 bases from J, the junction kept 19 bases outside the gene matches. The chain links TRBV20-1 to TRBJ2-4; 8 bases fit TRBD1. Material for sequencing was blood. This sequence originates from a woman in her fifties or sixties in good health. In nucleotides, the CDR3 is TGCAGTACCTGGACAGGGCCTGCTTCCTACGGGCAGTACTTC. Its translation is CSTWTGPASYGQYF.